The rows below give T cell receptor beta chains drawn from one sample of a study of blood T cell repertoires in COVID-19. The data were produced by immunoSEQ multiplex PCR, yet TCRdb's version contains in-frame clones alone and is incomplete. The sample has roughly 250,000 clones; 85% to 90% are singletons. Sequenced sample: peripheral blood. The receptors shown here come from a woman between 40 and 50 years old with acute or convalescent COVID-19. The CDR3 runs from the conserved cysteine through the conserved F or W. D genes are given only for firm matches. A row's size may be missing; if present it is once, few, many or a size class.

TGTGCTAGTGGTTTGGTACTCGGCAGGGGGTTGTACACTGAAGCTTTCTTT	CASGLVLGRGLYTEAFF	TRBJ1-1	TRBD1	TRBV12-5	-
TGTGCCAGCTCACCACGACTAGCGGGGATTCCCCACGAGACCCAGTACTTC	CASSPRLAGIPHETQYF	TRBJ2-5	TRBD2	TRBV18	-
TGCGCCAGCAGCCAAAGCTCGGACCCGCGGGGGGCCGGGGAGCTGTTTTTT	CASSQSSDPRGAGELFF	TRBJ2-2	TRBD2	TRBV4-1	-
TGTGCCACCAGTGGAGGGGGCATCGGCAATGAGCAGTTCTTC	CATSGGGIGNEQFF	TRBJ2-1	TRBD1	TRBV24-1	-
TGTGCCAGCAGCTTTGACAGAAGTAACACCGGGGAGCTGTTTTTT	CASSFDRSNTGELFF	TRBJ2-2	-	TRBV5-4	-
TGTGCCTGGGGGGCAGGGGGCTTGGGGGCAAATGAAAAACTGTTTTTT	CAWGAGGLGANEKLFF	TRBJ1-4	TRBD1	TRBV30	-
TGTGCCAGCATCGTGAGGGGGCAGGCCACTGAAGCTTTCTTT	CASIVRGQATEAFF	TRBJ1-1	TRBD1	TRBV5-8	few
TGTGCCAGCAGCCAGACGACAGAGCCGGAAAACTATGGCTACACCTTC	CASSQTTEPENYGYTF	TRBJ1-2	-	TRBV3-1/TRBV3-2	-
TGTGCCAGCAGCCCGGACAGCCGTAATGAAAAACTGTTTTTT	CASSPDSRNEKLFF	TRBJ1-4	-	TRBV13	-
TGTGCCACCAGTGCCCCCAGCGGTGGAGCTTTCTTT	CATSAPSGGAFF	TRBJ1-1	-	TRBV24-1	-
TGTGCCAGCAGTTCTACAGGGGGCGGGGGTGAAAAACTGTTTTTT	CASSSTGGGGEKLFF	TRBJ1-4	TRBD1	TRBV27	-
TGTGCCAGCAGCTCGACAGGTAATCAGCCCCAGCATTTT	CASSSTGNQPQHF	TRBJ1-5	-	TRBV7-8	once
TGTGCCAGCAGCCCCGTGACTAGCGGGGGGGCTGGGACAGATACGCAGTATTTT	CASSPVTSGGAGTDTQYF	TRBJ2-3	TRBD2	TRBV3-1/TRBV3-2	-
TGTGCCAGCAGATTACAGGGTATCGAGACCCAGTACTTC	CASRLQGIETQYF	TRBJ2-5	-	TRBV7-8	-
TGCGCCAGCAGCTGGGGACATGACGATCAGCCCCAGCATTTT	CASSWGHDDQPQHF	TRBJ1-5	-	TRBV5-1	-
TGTGCCAGCAGTCGGGGGGTTACAGGGTCGAACACTGAAGCTTTCTTT	CASSRGVTGSNTEAFF	TRBJ1-1	-	TRBV27	-
TGTGCCAGCAGCTTACAGGGCGCTGAAGCTTTCTTT	CASSLQGAEAFF	TRBJ1-1	-	TRBV11-1	-
TGTGCCAGCAGCCCGGGACAGGGGAACTATGGCTACACCTTC	CASSPGQGNYGYTF	TRBJ1-2	TRBD1	TRBV5-6	-
TGTGCCAGTAGTATCTCCGGGGGACCCTACAATGAGCAGTTCTTC	CASSISGGPYNEQFF	TRBJ2-1	-	TRBV19	-
TGTGCCAGCCGGGCTGGGGCCAACGTCCTGACTTTC	CASRAGANVLTF	TRBJ2-6	-	TRBV19	-
TGCGCCAGCAGCTTAGGGGACAGGGATGATGAAAAACTGTTTTTT	CASSLGDRDDEKLFF	TRBJ1-4	TRBD1	TRBV5-1	-
TGTGCCAGCAGCTTAGGGGTGGGGGCTCAGCCCCAGCATTTT	CASSLGVGAQPQHF	TRBJ1-5	-	TRBV7-9	few
TGTGCCAGCAGTGATCAGTACACTGAAGCTTTCTTT	CASSDQYTEAFF	TRBJ1-1	-	TRBV6-1	-
TGTGCCAGCAGTTACTCGACGGGGGGTCACCAGCCCCAGCATTTT	CASSYSTGGHQPQHF	TRBJ1-5	-	TRBV6-6	-
TGTGCCAGCAGTTACGGGAGTTCCGGGGAGCTGTTTTTT	CASSYGSSGELFF	TRBJ2-2	-	TRBV6-5	-
TGCGCCAGCAGCCCCTTAAGCCGAGGGTCACCCCTCCACTTT	CASSPLSRGSPLHF	TRBJ1-6	-	TRBV4-1	-
TGTGCCAGCAGCTTCGGGGGGGACACTGAAGCTTTCTTT	CASSFGGDTEAFF	TRBJ1-1	-	TRBV5-5	once